This passage covers 22 T cell receptor beta chains from one sample sequenced in a study of CD8 T cells in Susac syndrome. Random hexamers were used to reverse transcribe the RNA input (roughly 0.5 to 1 ug). TCRdb passed the immunoSEQ multiplex PCR reads through MiXCR, listing each CDR3 protein once. Of some 96,000 distinct CDR3 sequences in the sample, over 90% were seen once. The sequenced sample consisted of CD4+ T cells from PBMCs. The receptors were sampled from a human donor with Susac syndrome.

The rearrangement joins TRBV6-5 to TRBJ1-5; TRBD1 is a possible D gene (5 bases). There are 13 residues in the CDR3. The V gene's germline CDR1 is MNHEY and CDR2 SVGAGI. Trimming took 8 bases from V and 4 from J, leaving 12 bases between them. The CDR3 here is CASQNGGNQPQHF. DNA of the CDR3: TGTGCCAGCCAAAACGGGGGTAATCAGCCCCAGCATTTT.

The CDR3 bases are TGTGCCAGCAGTTATTCTTACAGGGGGAGAAACGAGCAGTACTTC. This translates into CASSYSYRGRNEQYF. The J gene is TRBJ2-7, the V gene TRBV6-5, with 8 bases identical to TRBD1. The V and J ends lost 3 bases and 5 bases, in that order; junction bases with no gene match: 9. There are 15 residues in the CDR3. Germline V lookup: CDR1 MNHEY, CDR2 SVGAGI.

CDR3 region: CSAIRGTSTDTQYF. The CDR3 DNA sequence: TGCAGTGCTATACGGGGAACTAGCACAGATACGCAGTATTTT. The rearrangement joins TRBV20-1 to TRBJ2-3; possible D gene TRBD2, 5 bases. The CDR3 runs 14 residues. Trimming stripped 4 bases from V and 0 bases from J, with 11 bases between. Germline CDR1 reads DFQATT; CDR2 reads SNEGSKA (reference sequence).

V is TRBV27 and J is TRBJ2-3; no firm D call. V shed 7 bases and J shed 6 bases, with 11 bases lying between them. CDR3 size: 12 residues. From germline, CDR1 is MNHEY and CDR2 SMNVEV (reference sequence). The CDR3 DNA sequence: TGTGCCAGCAAAGGGATCGGGGATACGCAGTATTTT. Amino acids: CASKGIGDTQYF.

A note on this clonotype: Relative to the germline gene, one junction end is altered; a read error may explain this. The chain joins TRBV14 to TRBJ1-1, with D perhaps matching TRBD1 (6 bases). Germline-derived CDR1 and CDR2 are SGHDN and FVKESK. This CDR3 comprises 13 residues. The DNA of the CDR3 is TGTGCCAGCAGCCTAACAGGGAACCCTGAAGCTTTCTTT. This sequence encodes CASSLTGNPEAFF.

This clonotype showed up just once. V and J are TRBV6-5 and TRBJ2-3; D may correspond to TRBD1 or TRBD2 (6 bases each). The CDR3 contains 14 residues. The germline gives CDR1 MNHEY, CDR2 SVGAGI. Trimming cost V 2 bases and J 2 bases, with 8 bases left between them. DNA for the CDR3: TGTGCCAGCAGTTACAGGGGGGACACAGATACGCAGTATTTT. This encodes CASSYRGDTDTQYF.

In DNA form, the CDR3 reads TGTGCCAGCAGGCTCCGGGACGGTCCCTACGAGCAGTACTTC. Its protein product is CASRLRDGPYEQYF. V gene TRBV27 combines with J gene TRBJ2-7; perhaps D is TRBD1 or TRBD2 (5 bases each). CDR1 is MNHEY, CDR2 SMNVEV, per germline (reference sequence). The ends were cut back, 6 bases at V and 2 bases at J, with 14 bases in the middle. The CDR3 length is 14 residues.

This clonotype occurred a few times. This rearrangement joins TRBV29-1 to TRBJ2-1; D unresolved. The germline CDR1 and CDR2 sequences are SQVTM and ANQGSEA. This CDR3 spans 13 amino acids. V lost 4 bases and J 12 bases, leaving 19 bases between the germline ends. In DNA, the CDR3 is TGCAGCGTTGTTTTGCAGGACCCTTCAGCGCAGTTCTTC. It is translated as CSVVLQDPSAQFF.

The chain is built from TRBV28 and TRBJ2-3; no reliable D call. CDR1 is MDHEN and CDR2 is SYDVKM in the germline V gene. There are 13 residues in the CDR3. V dropped 3 bases and J dropped 2 bases, with 6 bases sitting between them. As DNA, the CDR3 is TGTGCCAGCAGTTTGGAATCCACAGATACGCAGTATTTT. Translated, it gives CASSLESTDTQYF.

The chain recombines TRBV6-5 with TRBJ1-1; the D is unclear. Trimming took off 5 bases at V and 2 bases at J, with 9 bases between the two ends. Germline V CDR1 and CDR2: MNHEY, SVGAGI. There are 13 residues in the CDR3. The CDR3 DNA reads TGTGCCAGCAGTACCGAGGGTAACACTGAAGCTTTCTTT. Translated: CASSTEGNTEAFF.

The rearrangement uses TRBV28 and TRBJ2-7, with D tentatively TRBD2 (7 bases). V shed 6 bases and J shed 2 bases, with 17 bases lying between them. Per germline, CDR1 MDHEN and CDR2 SYDVKM. This CDR3 has 15 amino acids. CDR3: CASRPGGVGTYEQYF. The CDR3 coding sequence is TGTGCCAGCAGACCGGGGGGCGTCGGAACCTACGAGCAGTACTTC. Complete variable domain (other parts from reference TRBV28 and TRBJ2-7): DVKVTQSSRYLVKRTGEKVFLECVQDMDHENMFWYRQDPGLGLRLIYFSYDVKMKEKGDIPEGYSVSREKKERFSLILESASTNQTSMYLCASRPGGVGTYEQYFGPGTRLTVT.

The chain joins TRBV24-1 to TRBJ2-1; D may be TRBD2 (6 bases). V lost 2 bases to trimming and J lost 9 bases, with 16 bases between them. CDR1 is KGHDR, CDR2 SFDVKD, per germline. The CDR3 totals 15 residues. The CDR3 bases are TGTGCCACCAGTGATTGGGGGGACTCGAGGGGTGAGCAGTTCTTC. Amino acids: CATSDWGDSRGEQFF.

The V call is TRBV27, the J call TRBJ2-4; TRBD1 agrees at 7 bases. There are 14 residues in the CDR3. Per the germline V gene, CDR1 is MNHEY and CDR2 is SMNVEV (reference sequence). The V gene end was trimmed by 7 bases and the J gene end by 1 base; junction bases not matched to a gene: 4. CDR3 protein: CASTPQGAKNIQYF. The CDR3 DNA reads as TGTGCCAGCACCCCACAGGGGGCCAAAAACATTCAGTACTTC.

This rearrangement joins TRBV5-1 to TRBJ1-1, with D perhaps matching TRBD1 (6 bases). The CDR3 length is 15 residues. Deletions cut 4 bases from V and 3 bases from J, with 16 bases between. In germline, CDR1 is SGHRS, CDR2 YFSETQ. CDR3 coding DNA: TGCGCCAGCAGCCCCCAGGGAGGGGGATACACTGAAGCTTTCTTT. As protein: CASSPQGGGYTEAFF.

This sequence joins TRBV30 and TRBJ1-6; D gene unclear. Germline values: CDR1 GTSNPN, CDR2 SVGIG (reference sequence). This CDR3 contains 14 residues. The germline V and J ends were trimmed by 3 bases and 9 bases, with 15 bases remaining between them. The CDR3 DNA follows: TGTGCCTGGAGCCTGTCCGGGAACTCTTCACCCCTCCACTTT. It translates to CAWSLSGNSSPLHF.

The chain links TRBV12-3 or TRBV12-4 to TRBJ2-5; D possibly corresponds to TRBD2 (6 bases). V was clipped by 5 bases and J by 4 bases, with 17 bases between them. The CDR3 covers 15 residues. The CDR3 protein is CASSPRGAGRETQYF. The CDR3 DNA is TGTGCCAGCAGTCCCCGCGGGGCGGGGAGAGAGACCCAGTACTTC.

The V call is TRBV7-9, the J call TRBJ2-2, with D possibly TRBD1 on 6 matching bases. The germline CDR1 and CDR2 sequences are SEHNR and FQNEAQ (reference sequence). Trimming stripped 5 bases from V and 0 bases from J, with 10 bases between. The CDR3 runs 15 residues. CDR3 residues: CASSLGTPNTGELFF. DNA of the CDR3: TGTGCCAGCAGCCTCGGGACACCGAACACCGGGGAGCTGTTTTTT.

The chain recombines TRBV7-2 with TRBJ2-7; D unresolved. The V gene's germline CDR1 is SGHTA and CDR2 FQGNSA. There are 15 residues in the CDR3. V dropped 5 bases and J dropped 4 bases, with 18 bases sitting between them. The CDR3 spells CASSPLSANFYEQYF. In nucleotides, the CDR3 is TGTGCCAGCAGCCCGTTGTCAGCGAATTTTTACGAGCAGTACTTC.

As DNA, the CDR3 is TGTGCCAGCAGTTTAGCGGGGAATTCGGGGCGCCGGGGCGGCAAAAACATTCAGTACTTC. Residues: CASSLAGNSGRRGGKNIQYF. The V and J genes are TRBV12-3 or TRBV12-4 and TRBJ2-4; the D gene could be TRBD1 or TRBD2 (5 bases each). V lost 0 bases, J lost 3 bases, and 24 bases lay in between. The CDR3 is 20 amino acids.

This clonotype was seen only once. The V gene is TRBV20-1, the J gene TRBJ2-3, with TRBD2 identical over 8 bases. J lost 1 base, V lost 5 bases, and 8 bases had no gene match. In germline, CDR1 is DFQATT, CDR2 SNEGSKA (reference sequence). The CDR3 spans 15 residues. The DNA for the CDR3 is TGCAGTGCTCAACTATCAGCGGGGGGCACAGATACGCAGTATTTT. It is translated as CSAQLSAGGTDTQYF.

The V gene is TRBV11-2, the J gene TRBJ2-6; D is unclear. CDR1 is SGHAT and CDR2 is FQNNGV in the germline V gene. This CDR3 is built from 14 residues. Trimming took 8 bases from V and 0 from J, leaving 8 bases between them. CDR3 coding DNA: TGTGCCAGCGGTCGGATCTCTGGGGCCAACGTCCTGACTTTC. It encodes CASGRISGANVLTF.

This sequence joins TRBV19 and TRBJ1-5, with D tentatively TRBD1 (5 bases). Germline loops: CDR1 LNHDA, CDR2 SQIVND (reference sequence). The CDR3 runs to 15 residues. V was shortened by 0 bases and J by 5 bases, with 11 bases between the two germline ends. CDR3 protein: CASSIDRTPYQPQHF. CDR3 nucleotides: TGTGCCAGTAGTATAGATCGGACACCTTATCAGCCCCAGCATTTT.